This T cell receptor beta chain was sequenced for a study of graft-versus-host responses after intestinal transplantation. Repertoires were generated with immunoSEQ multiplex PCR, while TCRdb's copy carries only in-frame clones and drops some. The sample shows around 100,000 clones, about 88% of them seen only once. About this clone itself: What it binds is not known.

This clonotype originated in a human donor who received an intestinal transplant. The specimen comprised unstimulated CD4+ T cells sorted from spleen or lymph node cells, sampled before intestinal transplant.

Here the CDR3 DNA reads TGTGCCAGCAGCCCGGCTAGCGGGAGTATGGAGACCCAGTACTTC. This sequence encodes CASSPASGSMETQYF. The chain recombines TRBV11-1 with TRBJ2-5; 10 positions agree with TRBD2. CDR1 SGHAT and CDR2 FQDESV come from the germline V gene (reference sequence). Trimming removed 5 bases from V and 5 bases from J; junction bases left unmatched: 8. The CDR3 runs to 15 residues. Together with reference TRBV11-1 and TRBJ2-5, the CDR3 gives the full variable domain: EAEVAQSPRYKITEKSQAVAFWCDPISGHATLYWYRQILGQGPELLVQFQDESVVDDSQLPKDRFSAERLKGVDSTLKIQPAELGDSAMYLCASSPASGSMETQYFGPGTRLLVL.